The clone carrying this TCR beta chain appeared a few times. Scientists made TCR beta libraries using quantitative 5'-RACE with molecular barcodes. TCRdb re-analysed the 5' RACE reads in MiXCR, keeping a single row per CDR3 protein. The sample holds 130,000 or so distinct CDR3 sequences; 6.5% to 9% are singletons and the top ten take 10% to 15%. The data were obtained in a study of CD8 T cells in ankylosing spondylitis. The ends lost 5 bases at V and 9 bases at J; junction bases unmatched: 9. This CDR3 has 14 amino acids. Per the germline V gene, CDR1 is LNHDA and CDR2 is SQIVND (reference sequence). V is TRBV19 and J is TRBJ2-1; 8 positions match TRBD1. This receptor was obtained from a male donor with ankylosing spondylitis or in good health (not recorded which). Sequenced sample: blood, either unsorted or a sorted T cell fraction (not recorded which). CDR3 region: CASSEETGASEQFF. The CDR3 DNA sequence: TGTGCCAGTAGTGAAGAGACAGGGGCAAGTGAGCAGTTCTTC.